This T cell receptor (beta chain) was captured in a study of blood T cell repertoires in COVID-19. About the research overall: Some COVID-19 samples were acute and others convalescent; all came from the United States, Italy and Spain. T cells, B-cell-depleted T cells, or PBMCs supplied cDNA or gDNA.

Using immunoSEQ multiplex PCR, the repertoire was profiled, and TCRdb retains in-frame clones only, with some absent. Found here are around 100,000 clones, about nine tenths of them singletons; the top ten hold 4% to 6%. Germline trimming cut 5 bases from V and 8 bases from J; bases unmatched to any gene: 3. The CDR3 runs 13 residues. Germline values: CDR1 SEHNR, CDR2 FQNEAQ (reference sequence). This clonotype originated in a man aged 50-59 years with acute or convalescent COVID-19. What was sequenced was peripheral blood. The rearrangement joins TRBV7-9 to TRBJ1-6; 7 nucleotides match TRBD1. The CDR3 region has the DNA TGTGCCAGCAGCCCCAGGGGGGATTCACCCCTCCACTTT. Its translation: CASSPRGDSPLHF. The full variable domain, rest sourced from reference TRBV7-9 and TRBJ1-6, is DTGVSQNPRHKITKRGQNVTFRCDPISEHNRLYWYRQTLGQGPEFLTYFQNEAQLEKSRLLSDRFSAERPKGSFSTLEIQRTEQGDSAMYLCASSPRGDSPLHFGNGTRLTVT.